The rows below give T cell receptor beta chains drawn from one sample of a study of technical replicates of blood from four donors. TCRdb's copy holds only in-frame clones and misses some; the assay was immunoSEQ multiplex PCR. Of about 83,000 clones listed, about 96% are singletons. Specimen: T cells isolated from PBMCs. The receptor set was obtained from a human donor in good health. Both conserved end residues are part of each CDR3. A D gene is named only where the DNA matches it firmly. Size is stated for part of the rows, as once, few or many counts, or as a class when the clone is expanded.

clone_size: -
d_call: TRBD2
j_call: TRBJ2-3
v_call: TRBV10-3
cdr3_aa: CAISEFLAGITDTQYF
cdr3_nt: TGTGCCATCAGTGAGTTTCTAGCGGGGATCACAGATACGCAGTATTTT

clone_size: -
d_call: -
j_call: TRBJ1-2
v_call: TRBV5-1
cdr3_aa: CASSFRGEGGYTF
cdr3_nt: TGCGCCAGCAGCTTCCGGGGGGAGGGAGGCTACACCTTC

clone_size: once
d_call: TRBD2
j_call: TRBJ2-7
v_call: TRBV18
cdr3_aa: CASSPGLAGPSGSYEQYF
cdr3_nt: TGTGCCAGCTCACCTGGACTAGCGGGCCCCTCCGGCTCCTACGAGCAGTACTTC

clone_size: -
d_call: -
j_call: TRBJ1-5
v_call: TRBV27
cdr3_aa: CASSLIPAAGWPQHF
cdr3_nt: TGTGCCAGCAGTTTAATTCCGGCAGCGGGGTGGCCCCAGCATTTT

clone_size: -
d_call: -
j_call: TRBJ2-5
v_call: TRBV6-1
cdr3_aa: CASSEVVLRGEETQYF
cdr3_nt: TGTGCCAGCAGTGAAGTGGTCCTAAGGGGTGAAGAGACCCAGTACTTC

clone_size: -
d_call: -
j_call: TRBJ1-5
v_call: TRBV18
cdr3_aa: CASSPLPYRVGNQPQHF
cdr3_nt: TGTGCCAGCTCACCTCTCCCGTACAGGGTGGGCAATCAGCCCCAGCATTTT

clone_size: -
d_call: TRBD1
j_call: TRBJ1-1
v_call: TRBV7-8
cdr3_aa: CASSSTGGRAFF
cdr3_nt: TGTGCCAGCAGCTCAACAGGGGGGCGAGCTTTCTTT

clone_size: -
d_call: TRBD1
j_call: TRBJ1-3
v_call: TRBV9
cdr3_aa: CASSVGQGAGNTIYF
cdr3_nt: TGTGCCAGCAGCGTAGGACAGGGTGCTGGAAACACCATATATTTT

clone_size: -
d_call: TRBD2
j_call: TRBJ2-3
v_call: TRBV5-4
cdr3_aa: CASSLVAGGASGDTQYF
cdr3_nt: TGTGCCAGCAGCTTGGTAGCGGGAGGTGCCTCGGGAGATACGCAGTATTTT

clone_size: -
d_call: -
j_call: TRBJ2-5
v_call: TRBV30
cdr3_aa: CAWIRGQETQYF
cdr3_nt: TGTGCCTGGATTAGGGGGCAAGAGACCCAGTACTTC

clone_size: -
d_call: -
j_call: TRBJ2-1
v_call: TRBV21-1
cdr3_aa: CASSNWRGNNEQFF
cdr3_nt: TGTGCCAGCAGCAATTGGAGAGGTAACAATGAGCAGTTCTTC

clone_size: -
d_call: TRBD1
j_call: TRBJ1-4
v_call: TRBV7-6
cdr3_aa: CASSGGQENEKLFF
cdr3_nt: TGTGCCAGCAGCGGGGGACAGGAGAATGAAAAACTGTTTTTT

clone_size: -
d_call: -
j_call: TRBJ2-6
v_call: TRBV6-5
cdr3_aa: CASSFGQGRGANVLTF
cdr3_nt: TGTGCCAGCAGTTTCGGGCAGGGGCGTGGGGCCAACGTCCTGACTTTC

clone_size: -
d_call: TRBD1
j_call: TRBJ2-3
v_call: TRBV6-5
cdr3_aa: CASSLQGSTDTQYF
cdr3_nt: TGTGCCAGCAGTTTACAGGGGAGCACAGATACGCAGTATTTT

clone_size: -
d_call: -
j_call: TRBJ2-7
v_call: TRBV27
cdr3_aa: CASSLSQTISYEQYF
cdr3_nt: TGTGCCAGCAGTTTATCCCAGACAATCTCCTACGAGCAGTACTTC

clone_size: -
d_call: -
j_call: TRBJ2-3
v_call: TRBV7-9
cdr3_aa: CASSPAQATDTQYF
cdr3_nt: TGTGCCAGCAGTCCAGCCCAGGCCACAGATACGCAGTATTTT

clone_size: -
d_call: -
j_call: TRBJ1-3
v_call: TRBV10-2
cdr3_aa: CASSALQSSGNTIYF
cdr3_nt: TGCGCCAGCAGTGCGTTACAGTCGTCTGGAAACACCATATATTTT

clone_size: -
d_call: -
j_call: TRBJ1-2
v_call: TRBV6-1
cdr3_aa: CASSVQGLYGYTF
cdr3_nt: TGTGCCAGCAGTGTGCAGGGCCTCTATGGCTACACCTTC

clone_size: -
d_call: -
j_call: TRBJ1-3
v_call: TRBV19
cdr3_aa: CASSWDNSGNTIYF
cdr3_nt: TGTGCCAGTAGTTGGGACAACTCTGGAAACACCATATATTTT

clone_size: -
d_call: -
j_call: TRBJ2-6
v_call: TRBV28
cdr3_aa: CASRKQGSGANVLTF
cdr3_nt: TGTGCCAGCAGGAAACAGGGCTCTGGGGCCAACGTCCTGACTTTC

clone_size: -
d_call: TRBD2
j_call: TRBJ2-7
v_call: TRBV30
cdr3_aa: CAWSGSSGRAYEQYF
cdr3_nt: TGTGCCTGGAGCGGTTCTAGCGGGAGAGCCTACGAGCAGTACTTC

clone_size: -
d_call: TRBD1
j_call: TRBJ2-2
v_call: TRBV7-9
cdr3_aa: CASSPKRTGDTGELFF
cdr3_nt: TGTGCCAGCAGCCCTAAGAGGACAGGGGACACCGGGGAGCTGTTTTTT

clone_size: -
d_call: -
j_call: TRBJ1-1
v_call: TRBV7-6
cdr3_aa: CASSPRSNTEAFF
cdr3_nt: TGTGCCAGCAGCCCCCGGTCGAACACTGAAGCTTTCTTT

clone_size: -
d_call: TRBD1
j_call: TRBJ1-5
v_call: TRBV5-6
cdr3_aa: CASTRLGTGGNQPQHF
cdr3_nt: TGTGCCAGCACTAGACTAGGGACAGGCGGCAATCAGCCCCAGCATTTT

clone_size: -
d_call: TRBD2
j_call: TRBJ2-1
v_call: TRBV7-8
cdr3_aa: CASSGTSGLNEQFF
cdr3_nt: TGTGCCAGCAGTGGGACTAGCGGCCTCAATGAGCAGTTCTTC

clone_size: -
d_call: TRBD2
j_call: TRBJ2-3
v_call: TRBV5-1
cdr3_aa: CASTLLAGGPDTQYF
cdr3_nt: TGCGCCAGCACCTTACTAGCGGGAGGGCCGGATACGCAGTATTTT

clone_size: -
d_call: TRBD2
j_call: TRBJ2-2
v_call: TRBV4-1
cdr3_aa: CASSHASGRLRTGELFF
cdr3_nt: TGCGCCAGCAGCCATGCTAGCGGGAGGTTGAGGACCGGGGAGCTGTTTTTT

clone_size: -
d_call: -
j_call: TRBJ2-7
v_call: TRBV7-3
cdr3_aa: CASSKTGLDEQYF
cdr3_nt: TGTGCCAGCAGTAAAACAGGGTTGGACGAGCAGTACTTC

clone_size: -
d_call: TRBD2
j_call: TRBJ2-1
v_call: TRBV18
cdr3_aa: CASSPNLGLAGDGNWDEQFF
cdr3_nt: TGTGCCAGCTCACCAAATCTTGGACTAGCGGGAGATGGGAATTGGGATGAGCAGTTCTTC

clone_size: once
d_call: TRBD1
j_call: TRBJ1-3
v_call: TRBV7-9
cdr3_aa: CASRASLGTVKNWGNTIYF
cdr3_nt: TGTGCCAGCAGAGCTTCGTTGGGGACAGTAAAAAATTGGGGAAACACCATATATTTT

clone_size: -
d_call: TRBD2
j_call: TRBJ2-7
v_call: TRBV28
cdr3_aa: CASSVGTSGVKGDF
cdr3_nt: TGTGCCAGCAGTGTCGGGACTAGCGGGGTTAAAGGGGACTTC

clone_size: -
d_call: TRBD2
j_call: TRBJ2-1
v_call: TRBV12-5
cdr3_aa: CASGSGTSLNEQFF
cdr3_nt: TGTGCTAGTGGATCCGGGACTAGCCTAAATGAGCAGTTCTTC

clone_size: -
d_call: TRBD1
j_call: TRBJ2-1
v_call: TRBV7-2
cdr3_aa: CASSSRQGPIYNEQFF
cdr3_nt: TGTGCCAGCAGCTCACGACAGGGGCCGATCTACAATGAGCAGTTCTTC

clone_size: -
d_call: -
j_call: TRBJ1-2
v_call: TRBV6-5
cdr3_aa: CASSPTGDYYGYTF
cdr3_nt: TGTGCCAGCAGCCCCACGGGAGATTACTATGGCTACACCTTC

clone_size: -
d_call: TRBD2
j_call: TRBJ2-1
v_call: TRBV5-4
cdr3_aa: CASSSSGRTHNEQFF
cdr3_nt: TGTGCCAGCAGTTCTAGCGGGAGAACACACAATGAGCAGTTCTTC

clone_size: -
d_call: TRBD1
j_call: TRBJ1-2
v_call: TRBV28
cdr3_aa: CASSLGTGGSDGYTF
cdr3_nt: TGTGCCAGCAGTTTGGGGACAGGGGGTTCGGATGGCTACACCTTC

clone_size: -
d_call: -
j_call: TRBJ2-7
v_call: TRBV5-1
cdr3_aa: CASSFTQGSHEQYF
cdr3_nt: TGCGCCAGCAGCTTTACACAGGGAAGCCACGAGCAGTACTTC

clone_size: -
d_call: -
j_call: TRBJ1-2
v_call: TRBV19
cdr3_aa: CASSIHRTVYGYTF
cdr3_nt: TGTGCCAGTAGTATCCATCGGACAGTCTATGGCTACACCTTC

clone_size: -
d_call: -
j_call: TRBJ2-1
v_call: TRBV28
cdr3_aa: CASSFIYNEQFF
cdr3_nt: TGTGCCAGCAGTTTCATCTACAATGAGCAGTTCTTC

clone_size: -
d_call: -
j_call: TRBJ2-5
v_call: TRBV25-1
cdr3_aa: CASTQGRDGTQYF
cdr3_nt: TGTGCCAGCACTCAGGGGCGCGATGGGACCCAGTACTTC

clone_size: -
d_call: -
j_call: TRBJ1-5
v_call: TRBV2
cdr3_aa: CASSEGGLAGPPTAQPQHF
cdr3_nt: TGTGCCAGCAGTGAAGGAGGGTTGGCAGGCCCCCCTACGGCCCAGCCCCAGCATTTT

clone_size: once
d_call: TRBD1
j_call: TRBJ2-7
v_call: TRBV2
cdr3_aa: CASSDPGGPYEQYF
cdr3_nt: TGTGCCAGCAGTGACCCAGGGGGCCCCTACGAGCAGTACTTC

clone_size: -
d_call: -
j_call: TRBJ2-7
v_call: TRBV28
cdr3_aa: CASSSPGGGSYEQYF
cdr3_nt: TGTGCCAGCAGTTCCCCAGGTGGAGGGTCCTACGAGCAGTACTTC